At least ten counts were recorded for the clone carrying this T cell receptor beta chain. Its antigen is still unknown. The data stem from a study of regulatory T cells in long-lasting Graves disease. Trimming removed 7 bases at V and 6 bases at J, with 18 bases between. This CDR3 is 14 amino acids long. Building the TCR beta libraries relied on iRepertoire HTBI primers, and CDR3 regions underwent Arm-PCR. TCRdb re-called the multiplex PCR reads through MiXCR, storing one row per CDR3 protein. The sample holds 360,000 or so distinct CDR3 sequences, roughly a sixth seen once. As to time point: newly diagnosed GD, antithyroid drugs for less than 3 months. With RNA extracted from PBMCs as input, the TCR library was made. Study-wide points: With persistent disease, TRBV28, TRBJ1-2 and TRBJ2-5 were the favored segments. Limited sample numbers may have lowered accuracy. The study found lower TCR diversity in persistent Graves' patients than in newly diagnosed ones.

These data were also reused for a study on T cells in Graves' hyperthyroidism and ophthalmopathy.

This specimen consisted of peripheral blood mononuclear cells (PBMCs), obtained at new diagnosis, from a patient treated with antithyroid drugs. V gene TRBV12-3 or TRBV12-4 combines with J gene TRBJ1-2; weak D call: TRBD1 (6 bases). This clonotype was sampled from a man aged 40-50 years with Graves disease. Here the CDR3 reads CASTHADRFDGYTF. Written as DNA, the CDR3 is TGTGCCAGCACCCATGCTGACAGGTTTGATGGCTACACCTTC.